This T cell receptor (beta chain) was recovered during a study of T cell responses to AZD1222 COVID-19 vaccine. This CDR3 has 16 amino acids. The V and J ends lost 6 bases and 2 bases, in that order; junction bases with no gene match: 11. CDR1 is MDHEN and CDR2 is SYDVKM in the germline V gene. The repertoire was sequenced with immunoSEQ multiplex PCR; TCRdb's copy has only in-frame clones and lacks some. The sample lists 46,000 or so clones, about 90% seen once, with about two fifths in the top ten. Findings and caveats of the study: Donors skewed white British and female; clonal diversity was possibly underestimated.

A note on this clone: Its matching antigen is unknown.

V and J are TRBV28 and TRBJ2-5, with 8 positions matching TRBD2. The TCR sequence derives from an adult who received the AZD1222 COVID-19 vaccine. Here the sequenced sample was peripheral blood, taken 28 days after the second AZD1222 dose. CDR3 residues: CASSPLGAGEQETQYF. CDR3 in DNA: TGTGCCAGCAGCCCGTTAGGAGCGGGGGAGCAAGAGACCCAGTACTTC.